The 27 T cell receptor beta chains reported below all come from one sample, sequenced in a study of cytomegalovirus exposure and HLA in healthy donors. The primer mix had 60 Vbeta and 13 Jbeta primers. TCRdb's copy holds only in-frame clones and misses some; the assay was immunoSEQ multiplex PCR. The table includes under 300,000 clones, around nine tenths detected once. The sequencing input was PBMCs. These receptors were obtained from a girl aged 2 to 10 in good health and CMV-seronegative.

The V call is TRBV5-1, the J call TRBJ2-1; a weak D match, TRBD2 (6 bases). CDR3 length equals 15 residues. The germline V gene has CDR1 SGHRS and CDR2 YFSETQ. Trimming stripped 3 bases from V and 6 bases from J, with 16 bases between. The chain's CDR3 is CASSSRLVGGNEQFF. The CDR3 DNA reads TGCGCCAGCAGCTCACGACTAGTCGGTGGCAATGAGCAGTTCTTC.

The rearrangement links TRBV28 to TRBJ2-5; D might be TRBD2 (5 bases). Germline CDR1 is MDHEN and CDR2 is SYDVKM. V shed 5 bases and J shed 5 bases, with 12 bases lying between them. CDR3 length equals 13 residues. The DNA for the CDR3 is TGTGCCAGCAGTACGGGTGGGGAGGAGACCCAGTACTTC. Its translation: CASSTGGEETQYF. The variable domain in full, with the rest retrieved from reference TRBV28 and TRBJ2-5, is DVKVTQSSRYLVKRTGEKVFLECVQDMDHENMFWYRQDPGLGLRLIYFSYDVKMKEKGDIPEGYSVSREKKERFSLILESASTNQTSMYLCASSTGGEETQYFGPGTRLLVL.

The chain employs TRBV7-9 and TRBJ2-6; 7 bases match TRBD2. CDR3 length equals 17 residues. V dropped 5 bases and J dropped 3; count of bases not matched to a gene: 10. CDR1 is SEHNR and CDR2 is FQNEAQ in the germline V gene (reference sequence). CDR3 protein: CASSPLGGADGANVLTF. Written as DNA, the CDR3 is TGTGCCAGCAGCCCCCTGGGAGGGGCGGATGGGGCCAACGTCCTGACTTTC.

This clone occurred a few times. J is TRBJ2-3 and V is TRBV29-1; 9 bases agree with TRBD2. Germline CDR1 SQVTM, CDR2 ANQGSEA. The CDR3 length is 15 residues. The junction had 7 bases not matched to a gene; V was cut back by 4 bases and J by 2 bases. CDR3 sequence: CSVAAGGRLTDTQYF. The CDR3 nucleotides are TGCAGCGTTGCAGCGGGGGGAAGACTCACAGATACGCAGTATTTT.

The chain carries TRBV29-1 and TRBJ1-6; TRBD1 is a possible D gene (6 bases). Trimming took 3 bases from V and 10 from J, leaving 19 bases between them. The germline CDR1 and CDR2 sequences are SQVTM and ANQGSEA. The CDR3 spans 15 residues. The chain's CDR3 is CSVDRGRRVGSPLHF. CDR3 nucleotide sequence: TGCAGCGTTGACAGGGGCCGCAGGGTCGGATCACCCCTCCACTTT.

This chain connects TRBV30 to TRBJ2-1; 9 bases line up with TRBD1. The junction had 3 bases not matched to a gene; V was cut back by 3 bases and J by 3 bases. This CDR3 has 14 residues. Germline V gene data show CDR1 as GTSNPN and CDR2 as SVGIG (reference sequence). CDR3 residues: CAWRGQGNYNEQFF. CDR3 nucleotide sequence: TGTGCCTGGAGAGGACAGGGGAACTACAATGAGCAGTTCTTC.

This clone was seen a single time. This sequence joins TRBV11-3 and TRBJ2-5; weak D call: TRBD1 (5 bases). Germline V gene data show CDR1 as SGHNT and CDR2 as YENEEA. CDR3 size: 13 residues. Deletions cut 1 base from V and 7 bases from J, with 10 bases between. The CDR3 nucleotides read TGTGCCAGCAGCTTAGTCCCCCAGGGGACCCAGTACTTC. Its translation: CASSLVPQGTQYF. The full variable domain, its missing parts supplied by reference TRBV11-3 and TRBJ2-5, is EAGVVQSPRYKIIEKKQPVAFWCNPISGHNTLYWYLQNLGQGPELLIRYENEEAVDDSQLPKDRFSAERLKGVDSTLKIQPAELGDSAVYLCASSLVPQGTQYFGPGTRLLVL.

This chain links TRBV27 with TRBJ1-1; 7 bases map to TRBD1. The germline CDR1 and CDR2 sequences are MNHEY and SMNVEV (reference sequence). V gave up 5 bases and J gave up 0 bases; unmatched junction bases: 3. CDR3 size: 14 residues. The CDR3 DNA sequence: TGTGCCAGCAGTCTCGACAGGGTGAACACTGAAGCTTTCTTT. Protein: CASSLDRVNTEAFF.

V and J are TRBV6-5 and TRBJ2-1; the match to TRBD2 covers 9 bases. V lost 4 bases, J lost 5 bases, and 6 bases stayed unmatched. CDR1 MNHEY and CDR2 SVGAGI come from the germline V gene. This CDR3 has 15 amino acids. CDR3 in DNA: TGTGCCAGCAGTTTAGCGGGAGTTTACCACAATGAGCAGTTCTTC. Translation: CASSLAGVYHNEQFF.

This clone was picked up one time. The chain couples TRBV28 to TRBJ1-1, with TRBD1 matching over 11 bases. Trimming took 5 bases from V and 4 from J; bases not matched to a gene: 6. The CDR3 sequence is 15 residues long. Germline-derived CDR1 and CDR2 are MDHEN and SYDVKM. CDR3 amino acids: CASSGPGQGGTEAFF. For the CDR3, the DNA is TGTGCCAGCAGTGGCCCGGGACAGGGGGGCACTGAAGCTTTCTTT.

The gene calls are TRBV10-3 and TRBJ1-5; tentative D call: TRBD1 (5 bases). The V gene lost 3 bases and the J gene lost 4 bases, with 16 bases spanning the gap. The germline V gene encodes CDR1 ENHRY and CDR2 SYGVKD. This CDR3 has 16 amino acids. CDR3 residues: CAISDTVRQKNQPQHF. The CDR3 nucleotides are TGTGCCATCAGTGATACGGTTCGACAGAAAAATCAGCCCCAGCATTTT.

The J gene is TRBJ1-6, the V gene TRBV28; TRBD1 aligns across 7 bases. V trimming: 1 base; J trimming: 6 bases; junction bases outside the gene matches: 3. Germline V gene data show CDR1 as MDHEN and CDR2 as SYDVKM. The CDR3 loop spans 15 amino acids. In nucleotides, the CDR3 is TGTGCCAGCAGTTTATTAGGGGACAGTAATTCACCCCTCCACTTT. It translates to CASSLLGDSNSPLHF.

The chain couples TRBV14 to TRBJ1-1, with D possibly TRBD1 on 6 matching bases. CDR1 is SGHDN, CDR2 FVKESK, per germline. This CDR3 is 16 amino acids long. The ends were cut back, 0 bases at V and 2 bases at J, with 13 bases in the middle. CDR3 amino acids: CASSQELQGRNTEAFF. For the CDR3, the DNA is TGTGCCAGCAGCCAAGAGTTACAGGGAAGAAACACTGAAGCTTTCTTT.

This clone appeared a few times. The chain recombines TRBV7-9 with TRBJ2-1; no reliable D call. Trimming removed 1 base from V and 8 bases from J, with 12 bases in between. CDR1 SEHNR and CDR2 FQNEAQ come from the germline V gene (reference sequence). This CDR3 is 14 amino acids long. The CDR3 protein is CASSLGDLDYEQFF. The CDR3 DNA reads TGTGCCAGCAGCTTAGGAGACTTAGACTATGAGCAGTTCTTC.

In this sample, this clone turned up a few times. The CDR3 loop reads CASSQEDRLAEKLFF. CDR3 coding DNA: TGCGCCAGCAGCCAGGAAGACAGGCTTGCAGAAAAACTGTTTTTT. V is TRBV4-1 and J is TRBJ1-4; tentatively, D is TRBD1 (6 bases). Germline values: CDR1 MGHRA, CDR2 YSYEKL. V dropped 3 bases and J dropped 8 bases, with 16 bases sitting between them. This CDR3 comprises 15 residues.

This CDR3 reads CASTKVASYNEQFF. The CDR3 bases are TGTGCCAGCACTAAAGTCGCCTCCTACAATGAGCAGTTCTTC. The chain uses TRBV2 and TRBJ2-1, with no clear D. In germline, CDR1 is SNHLY, CDR2 FYNNEI. Trimming shortened V by 7 bases and J by 0 bases, and 10 bases separated the two germline ends. CDR3 length: 14 amino acids.

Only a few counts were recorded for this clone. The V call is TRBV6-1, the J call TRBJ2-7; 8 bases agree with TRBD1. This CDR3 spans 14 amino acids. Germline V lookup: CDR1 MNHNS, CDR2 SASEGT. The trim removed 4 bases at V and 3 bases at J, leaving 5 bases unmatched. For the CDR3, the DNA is TGTGCCAGCAGTGCGGGACAGGCCCTCTACGAGCAGTACTTC. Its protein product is CASSAGQALYEQYF.

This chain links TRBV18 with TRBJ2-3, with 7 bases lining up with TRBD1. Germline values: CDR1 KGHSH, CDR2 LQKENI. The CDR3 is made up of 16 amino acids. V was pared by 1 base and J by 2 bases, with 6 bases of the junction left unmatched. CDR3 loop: CASSPRQGQPTDTQYF. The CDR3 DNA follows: TGTGCCAGCTCACCACGACAGGGCCAGCCCACAGATACGCAGTATTTT.

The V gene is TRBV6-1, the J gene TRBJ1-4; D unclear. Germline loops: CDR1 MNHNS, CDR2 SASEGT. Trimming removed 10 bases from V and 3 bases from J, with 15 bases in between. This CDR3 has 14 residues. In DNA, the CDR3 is TGTGCCATCAGGCCCAGAATGTCTAATGAAAAACTGTTTTTT. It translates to CAIRPRMSNEKLFF.

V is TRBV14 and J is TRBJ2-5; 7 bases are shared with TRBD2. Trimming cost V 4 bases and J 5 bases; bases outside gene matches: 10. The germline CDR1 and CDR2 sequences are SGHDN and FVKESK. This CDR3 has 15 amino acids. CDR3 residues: CASSPDLAVHETQYF. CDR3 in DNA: TGTGCCAGCAGCCCGGATCTAGCGGTGCACGAGACCCAGTACTTC.

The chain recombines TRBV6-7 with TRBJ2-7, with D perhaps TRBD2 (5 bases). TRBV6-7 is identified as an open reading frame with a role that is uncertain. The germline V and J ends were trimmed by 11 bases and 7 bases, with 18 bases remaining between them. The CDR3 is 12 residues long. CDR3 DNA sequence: TGTGCCCCCGTGAGGGCCCGGGAAGAGCAGTACTTC. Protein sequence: CAPVRAREEQYF.

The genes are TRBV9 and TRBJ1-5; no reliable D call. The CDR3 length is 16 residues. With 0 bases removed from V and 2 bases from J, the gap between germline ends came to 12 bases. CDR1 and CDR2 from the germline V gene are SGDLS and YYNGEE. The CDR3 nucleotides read TGTGCCAGCAGCGTAGATGGGGAGGGAGGCAATCAGCCCCAGCATTTT. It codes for CASSVDGEGGNQPQHF.

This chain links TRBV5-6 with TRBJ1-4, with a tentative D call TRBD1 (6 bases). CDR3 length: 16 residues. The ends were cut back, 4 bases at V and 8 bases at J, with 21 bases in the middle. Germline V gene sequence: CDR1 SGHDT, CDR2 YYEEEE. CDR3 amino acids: CASSPGRGALGEKLFF. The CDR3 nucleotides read TGTGCCAGCAGCCCGGGTCGGGGGGCTCTTGGAGAAAAACTGTTTTTT.

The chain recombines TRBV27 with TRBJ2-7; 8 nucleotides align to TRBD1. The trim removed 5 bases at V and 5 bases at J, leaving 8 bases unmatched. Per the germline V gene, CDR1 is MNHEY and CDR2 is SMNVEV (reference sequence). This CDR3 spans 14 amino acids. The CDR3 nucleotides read TGTGCCAGCAGTCTGCGGACAGGGATCGACGAGCAGTACTTC. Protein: CASSLRTGIDEQYF.

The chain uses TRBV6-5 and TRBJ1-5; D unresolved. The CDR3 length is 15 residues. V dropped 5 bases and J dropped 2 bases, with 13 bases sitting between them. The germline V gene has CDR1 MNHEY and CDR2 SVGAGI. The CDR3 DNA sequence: TGTGCCAGCAGTCTCCGTGGGAGTGGCAATCAGCCCCAGCATTTT. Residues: CASSLRGSGNQPQHF.

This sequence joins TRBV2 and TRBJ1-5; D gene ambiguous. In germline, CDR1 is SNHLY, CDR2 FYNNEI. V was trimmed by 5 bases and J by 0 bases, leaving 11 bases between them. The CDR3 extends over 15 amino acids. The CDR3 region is CASSRAGYSNQPQHF. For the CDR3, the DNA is TGTGCCAGCAGTCGGGCGGGCTATAGCAATCAGCCCCAGCATTTT.

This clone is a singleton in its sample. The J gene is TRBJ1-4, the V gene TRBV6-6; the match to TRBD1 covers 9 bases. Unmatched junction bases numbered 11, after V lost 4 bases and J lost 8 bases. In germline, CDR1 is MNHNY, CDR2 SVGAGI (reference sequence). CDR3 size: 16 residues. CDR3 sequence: CASSLPGQGRREKLFF. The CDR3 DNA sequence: TGTGCCAGCAGTTTACCGGGACAGGGACGAAGAGAAAAACTGTTTTTT.